Given below is one T cell receptor (beta chain) in context. The target antigen is unknown. With 60 Vbeta and 13 Jbeta primers, the PCR was carried out. TCRdb's table, derived via immunoSEQ multiplex PCR, lists solely in-frame clones and lacks some. The data contain around 140,000 clones, around 70% of them singletons. CDR1 is SGHVS and CDR2 is FQNEAQ in the germline V gene. V was shortened by 5 bases and J by 7 bases, with 9 bases between the two germline ends. The CDR3 covers 11 residues. This entry is derived from a study of cytomegalovirus exposure and HLA in healthy donors. Study-wide findings and caveats: Later genetic work tied a missense DCLRE1C variant to beta-chain V and J trimming. Using the classifier, cytomegalovirus status was reportedly diagnosed with high specificity and sensitivity.

The TCR comes from a male donor in good health and CMV-seronegative. The rearrangement joins TRBV7-8 to TRBJ2-7; D unresolved. The sample consisted of PBMCs. In DNA, the CDR3 is TGTGCCAGCAGCCTTGGTCGGGAGCAGTACTTC. Translation: CASSLGREQYF.